This TCR beta chain derives from a study of blood T cells in healthy people across ages. As concerns this clonotype: Its target is unknown.

After removal of 2 bases from V and 11 bases from J, the junction contained 21 bases not matched to a gene. The CDR3 is 18 residues long. Study-wide results and caveats: There was no known CMV status for donors, so expanded clonotype changes were possibly confounded. It was held that the diversity estimates obtained from one million T cells were underestimates.

A second PCR of 7 to 11 cycles used a sample-barcoded 5' primer and a J-beta primer mix. Via MiXCR, TCRdb re-called the 5' RACE reads, giving one row per CDR3 protein. The sample has 800,000 to 950,000 distinct CDR3 sequences, around 48% seen once; the top ten hold over 10%. The J gene is TRBJ2-5, the V gene TRBV12-3 or TRBV12-4, with 9 bases matching TRBD2. The source material was blood. The source is a man aged 30 to 39 in good health. The CDR3 sequence is CASSLFAGGRKAYNEQYF. Written as DNA, the CDR3 is TGTGCCAGCAGTTTATTTGCGGGGGGGCGTAAGGCCTACAATGAGCAGTACTTC.